This is a list of T cell receptor beta chains from one sample in a study of CD8 T cells in Susac syndrome. MiXCR was run by TCRdb on the immunoSEQ multiplex PCR reads, yielding one entry per CDR3 protein. Of 100,000 to 150,000 distinct CDR3 sequences detected, around 86% appear once; the ten largest clones hold 0.51%. Sequenced material: CD8+ T cells from PBMCs. The receptors derive from a human donor with multiple sclerosis. Both conserved end residues are part of each CDR3. The D gene is left open where the match is weak. Rows may omit the clone size; those that give it use once, few, many or a size class.

>-|TRBJ1-1|TRBV19|-
TGTGCCAGCCTACAAAAGGACGGTATTGAAGCTTTCTTT
CASLQKDGIEAFF
>-|TRBJ1-5|TRBV24-1|-
TGTGCCACCAGTGACCCCAATAATTCGCCCGATCAGCCCCAGCATTTT
CATSDPNNSPDQPQHF
>-|TRBJ2-1|TRBV7-2|TRBD1
TGTGCCAGCAGCTTCGGGACAGGGGGCGGGGGGGAGCAGTTCTTC
CASSFGTGGGGEQFF
>-|TRBJ1-3|TRBV5-6|-
TGTGCCAGCAGCTTAGCGTGGAGCTCTGGAAACACCATATATTTT
CASSLAWSSGNTIYF
>few|TRBJ1-1|TRBV2|TRBD1
TGTGCCAGCCGAGAAGAATCGACAGGGGGCTACACTGAAGCTTTCTTT
CASREESTGGYTEAFF
>few|TRBJ2-1|TRBV4-1|TRBD1
TGCGCCAGCAGCCAAGTTCCGGGACAGGTAAACAATGAGCAGTTCTTC
CASSQVPGQVNNEQFF
>-|TRBJ2-7|TRBV11-2|-
TGTGCCAGCAGCCGGCCATTTATGGGCGACGAGCAGTACTTC
CASSRPFMGDEQYF
>-|TRBJ1-4|TRBV4-3|-
TGCGCCAGCAGCCAAGAGGAAGGGTGGGCTAGAGAAAAACTGTTTTTT
CASSQEEGWAREKLFF
>once|TRBJ1-1|TRBV10-3|-
TGTGCCAGCAGGGAACCCTTTGAGAACACTGAAGCTTTCTTT
CASREPFENTEAFF
>-|TRBJ2-3|TRBV28|TRBD2
TGTGCCAGCAGTATTCTGTCGGGGGGGTTGGCAGATACGCAGTATTTT
CASSILSGGLADTQYF
>-|TRBJ2-7|TRBV4-1|TRBD1
TGCGCCAGCAGCCCCCTAGGGACAGGGGATCATCAGCAGTACTTC
CASSPLGTGDHQQYF
>-|TRBJ1-1|TRBV6-1|TRBD1
TGTGCCAGCGAACCAGGGGGGAGCACTGAAGCTTTCTTT
CASEPGGSTEAFF
>few|TRBJ1-2|TRBV4-1|TRBD1
TGCGCCAGCAGCCAACCGGACAGGAAGTATGGCTACACCTTC
CASSQPDRKYGYTF
>-|TRBJ2-7|TRBV4-1|TRBD1
TGCGCCAGCAGCCACCCGGGACAGGGTGTCCACGAGCAGTACTTC
CASSHPGQGVHEQYF
>-|TRBJ1-1|TRBV7-9|-
TGTGCCAGCAGCTTAGACCTATGGGGTGAGAACACTGAAGTTTTCTTT
CASSLDLWGENTEVFF
>few|TRBJ2-3|TRBV19|-
TGTGCCAGTAGTAGATCCACAGATACGCAGTATTTT
CASSRSTDTQYF
>-|TRBJ2-1|TRBV7-8|TRBD2
TGTGCCAGCAGCTTATGGGGGCGGGAGGAGAACAATGAGCAGTTCTTC
CASSLWGREENNEQFF
>few|TRBJ1-1|TRBV2|-
TGTGCCAGCAGTGACGCCCTGAACACTGAAGCTTTCTTT
CASSDALNTEAFF
>few|TRBJ1-1|TRBV5-1|-
TGCGCCAGCAGCCTGAGGGCGGTGAACACTGAAGCTTTCTTT
CASSLRAVNTEAFF
>-|TRBJ2-7|TRBV6-5|-
TGTGCCAGCAGTTACTCCGAGACAGCCTCCTACGAGCAGTACTTC
CASSYSETASYEQYF
>-|TRBJ2-1|TRBV14|TRBD2
TGTGCCAGCAGCTTTCATCTAGCGGGAGAGTTCAATGAGCAGTTCTTC
CASSFHLAGEFNEQFF
>-|TRBJ1-1|TRBV10-3|TRBD1
TGTGCCATCAGGAGAGACAGGGAGAACACTGAAGCTTTCTTT
CAIRRDRENTEAFF
>-|TRBJ1-3|TRBV2|-
TGTGCCAGCAGTGAGATTAGAATCCGGGACGTGGACACCATATATTTT
CASSEIRIRDVDTIYF
>-|TRBJ1-3|TRBV2|-
TGTGCCAGCAGCGGGACGTACTCTGGAAACACCATATATTTT
CASSGTYSGNTIYF
>-|TRBJ1-1|TRBV18|-
TGTGCCAGCTCACCAGAAGCTGAAGCTTTCTTT
CASSPEAEAFF
>-|TRBJ2-6|TRBV19|-
TGTGCCAGTAGTCTCTCGAGGCGGGTGTACTCTGGGGCCAACGTCCTGACTTTC
CASSLSRRVYSGANVLTF
>-|TRBJ1-1|TRBV7-3|-
TGTGCCAGCGTCTTAATCGGGCAGGGGCCTTACACTGAAGCTTTCTTT
CASVLIGQGPYTEAFF
>-|TRBJ2-1|TRBV20-1|-
TGCAGTGCTAGGGAATTAGATCCCTACAATGAGCAGTTCTTC
CSARELDPYNEQFF